The clone carrying this T cell receptor beta chain showed up many times. Its specificity is not known. RNA transcripts provided the template for amplifying TCR beta CDR3 regions. The library came from an HTBI-primed first-round RT-PCR and a second-round multiplex PCR. TCRdb called the multiplex PCR reads again in MiXCR, with one record for every CDR3 protein. The sample includes about 700,000 distinct CDR3 sequences, approximately 39% of them seen just once. V gave up 1 base and J gave up 2 bases, with 12 bases separating them. CDR3 length: 15 amino acids. Germline V gene lookup returns CDR1 SGHTA and CDR2 FQGNSA. This entry comes from a study of Graves' ophthalmopathy and Graves' hyperthyroidism. Looking at the study overall: There was a collection of peripheral blood at initial diagnosis, before any treatment.

Whole-study findings and limits: The model predicted ophthalmopathy progression with roughly 70% sensitivity and around 72% specificity.

The receptor was derived from an adult man with Graves' ophthalmopathy. The V call is TRBV7-2, the J call TRBJ2-7; D is unresolved. Sequencing was carried out using peripheral blood. The CDR3 DNA reads TGTGCCAGCAGCTTAGTTACGGGCAGACCCTACGAGCAGTACTTC. Translation: CASSLVTGRPYEQYF.